The 27 T cell receptor beta chains presented below share a single source sample, sequenced in a study of T-cell memory formation after mild COVID-19. TCRdb called the 5' RACE reads again in MiXCR, with one record for every CDR3 protein. The table includes approximately 480,000 distinct CDR3 sequences, 18% detected once. Specimen: PBMCs or a T cell subset sorted from them (not recorded which). These receptors came from an adult woman who had mild COVID-19 (a few samples of this study predate the infection). Cell type and time point are not known.

The rearrangement uses TRBV5-1 and TRBJ1-6; D not certain. The CDR3 loop spans 15 amino acids. CDR1 SGHRS and CDR2 YFSETQ come from the germline V gene. Between the trimmed V and J ends, which lost 0 bases and 8 bases, there was a span of 12 bases. Here the CDR3 DNA reads TGCGCCAGCAGCTTGGCCGGTCCACTCTATTCACCCCTCCACTTT. Amino acids: CASSLAGPLYSPLHF.

The rearrangement joins TRBV12-3 or TRBV12-4 to TRBJ2-3; the D call may be TRBD1 or TRBD2 (6 bases each). The CDR3 spans 14 residues. V dropped 5 bases and J dropped 4 bases, with 13 bases sitting between them. CDR3 residues: CASSPRGASDTQYF. In DNA form, the CDR3 reads TGTGCCAGCAGTCCAAGGGGGGCGTCAGATACGCAGTATTTT.

This clonotype was observed once. This chain joins TRBV25-1 and TRBJ1-1, with 7 bases that match TRBD1. Germline CDR1 reads MGHDK; CDR2 reads SYGVNS. This CDR3 is built from 12 residues. Germline trimming cut 10 bases from V and 8 bases from J; bases unmatched to any gene: 10. CDR3 nucleotides: TGTGCCACCAAGACAGGGAGCGGAGAAGCTTTCTTT. It encodes CATKTGSGEAFF. Variable domain in full (rest from reference TRBV25-1 and TRBJ1-1): EADIYQTPRYLVIGTGKKITLECSQTMGHDKMYWYQQDPGMELHLIHYSYGVNSTEKGDLSSESTVSRIRTEHFPLTLESARPSHTSQYLCATKTGSGEAFFGQGTRLTVV.

This clonotype was recorded only once. The V and J genes are TRBV2 and TRBJ1-1; weak D call: TRBD1 (5 bases). Deletions cut 6 bases from V and 4 bases from J, with 15 bases between. Looked up from germline, CDR1 is SNHLY and CDR2 is FYNNEI. The CDR3 is made up of 14 amino acids. CDR3 coding DNA: TGTGCCAGCAGGGGCCAGATGGGACTCACTGAAGCTTTCTTT. Translated, it gives CASRGQMGLTEAFF.

This clonotype was observed a handful of times. V gene TRBV24-1 combines with J gene TRBJ2-3; maybe TRBD2 (5 bases). The germline CDR1 and CDR2 sequences are KGHDR and SFDVKD. V lost 5 bases to trimming and J lost 0 bases, with 5 bases between them. The length of the CDR3 is 13 residues. CDR3 DNA: TGTGCCACCAGTGGCGGGAGCACAGATACGCAGTATTTT. The encoded protein is CATSGGSTDTQYF.

This clonotype was detected only a few times. V and J are TRBV20-1 and TRBJ2-7; D is unclear. CDR1 and CDR2 from the germline V gene are DFQATT and SNEGSKA (reference sequence). The CDR3 loop spans 13 amino acids. Trimming left V 2 bases short and J 2 bases short, with 10 bases between. This CDR3 reads CSARTLGTYEQYF. The CDR3, as DNA: TGCAGTGCTAGAACCCTGGGGACCTACGAGCAGTACTTC.

This clonotype was seen a handful of times. The chain recombines TRBV7-6 with TRBJ2-7; no clear D. Germline-derived CDR1 and CDR2 are SGHVS and FNYEAQ. Trimming left V 0 bases short and J 5 bases short, with 8 bases between. This CDR3 is built from 13 residues. The CDR3 spells CASSLARLDEQYF. The CDR3 DNA reads TGTGCCAGCAGCTTAGCTCGGTTGGACGAGCAGTACTTC.

This clonotype was observed a few times. The V gene is TRBV12-3 or TRBV12-4, the J gene TRBJ1-2, with D possibly matching TRBD1 (6 bases). Trimming took 2 bases from V and 7 from J, leaving 8 bases between them. This CDR3 region has 12 residues. CDR3 residues: CASSLQGFGYTF. The CDR3 DNA reads as TGTGCCAGCAGTTTACAGGGGTTTGGCTACACCTTC.

The CDR3 region has the DNA TGCGCCAGCAGCATGCAAGGACAGGGGGTAATCTATAATTCACCCCTCCACTTT. It specifies CASSMQGQGVIYNSPLHF. The chain joins TRBV5-1 to TRBJ1-6; 10 nucleotides line up with TRBD1. Losses at the gene ends were 4 bases for V and 3 bases for J; bases not matched to a gene: 10. The CDR3 length is 18 residues. Germline values: CDR1 SGHRS, CDR2 YFSETQ. The entire variable domain, with the rest obtained from reference TRBV5-1 and TRBJ1-6, is as follows: KAGVTQTPRYLIKTRGQQVTLSCSPISGHRSVSWYQQTPGQGLQFLFEYFSETQRNKGNFPGRFSGRQFSNSRSEMNVSTLELGDSALYLCASSMQGQGVIYNSPLHFGNGTRLTVT.

The rearrangement joins TRBV5-1 to TRBJ2-1; 8 bases line up with TRBD1. There are 14 residues in the CDR3. Trimming took 6 bases from V and 8 from J; bases not matched to a gene: 10. CDR1 and CDR2 (germline): SGHRS, YFSETQ. This CDR3 is CASMAGRGQYEQFF. The CDR3 region has the DNA TGCGCCAGCATGGCCGGCAGGGGGCAATATGAGCAGTTCTTC.

This chain links TRBV4-2 with TRBJ2-7; 9 nucleotides line up with TRBD2. Trimming took 0 bases from V and 2 from J; bases not matched to a gene: 5. The CDR3 is 16 amino acids. Germline V gene data show CDR1 as LGHNA and CDR2 as YNFKEQ. CDR3 amino acids: CASSQDPTSGTYEQYF. For the CDR3, the DNA is TGTGCCAGCAGCCAAGATCCGACTAGCGGAACCTACGAGCAGTACTTC.

Notes on this clonotype: A read error may produce the germline difference seen at one junction end. This chain joins TRBV7-8 and TRBJ2-1; D is unresolved. Germline CDR1 and CDR2: SGHVS and FQNEAQ. The CDR3 has 12 amino acids. The CDR3 protein is CASSGNYHEQFF. The CDR3 DNA reads TGTGCCAGCAGCGGAAACTACCATGAGCAGTTCTTC.

This clonotype showed up just a few times. V usage is TRBV4-2 and J usage is TRBJ2-1; maybe TRBD1 (6 bases). CDR1 is LGHNA and CDR2 is YNFKEQ in the germline V gene. This CDR3 has 15 amino acids. V lost 0 bases to trimming and J lost 9 bases, with 15 bases between them. The CDR3 coding sequence is TGTGCCAGCAGCCAAGATTGGGGGCTGGGAATTGAGCAGTTCTTC. Translating gives CASSQDWGLGIEQFF.

This clonotype was found many times. This chain links TRBV29-1 with TRBJ2-5, with D unresolved. V was clipped by 4 bases and J by 5 bases, with 11 bases between them. This CDR3 is 12 amino acids long. The germline V gene encodes CDR1 SQVTM and CDR2 ANQGSEA. CDR3 sequence reads: CSVGWRRETQYF. In DNA, the CDR3 is TGCAGCGTTGGTTGGCGACGGGAGACCCAGTACTTC.

The gene calls are TRBV5-1 and TRBJ2-7; TRBD2 aligns across 11 bases. Germline assignment: CDR1 SGHRS and CDR2 YFSETQ. Trimming at V came to 6 bases and at J to 5 bases, leaving 7 bases not matched to a gene. This CDR3 is built from 14 residues. CDR3: CASKTSGTVHEQYF. DNA for the CDR3: TGCGCCAGCAAGACTAGCGGGACGGTCCACGAGCAGTACTTC.

The chain joins TRBV18 to TRBJ2-1, with D maybe TRBD2 (5 bases). This CDR3 region has 15 residues. Germline CDR1 reads KGHSH; CDR2 reads LQKENI. V was trimmed by 5 bases and J by 8 bases, leaving 19 bases between them. The CDR3 protein is CASSATKMDGDEQFF. CDR3 sequence (DNA): TGTGCCAGCTCAGCAACGAAGATGGACGGGGATGAGCAGTTCTTC.

The chain joins TRBV18 to TRBJ1-2; D unclear. The V gene lost 4 bases and the J gene lost 8 bases, with 14 bases spanning the gap. This CDR3 has 13 residues. CDR1 KGHSH and CDR2 LQKENI come from the germline V gene. CDR3 nucleotides: TGTGCCAGCTCACGTCCCGAGGCCTGGGGCTACACCTTC. Protein product: CASSRPEAWGYTF. Supplemented by reference TRBV18 and TRBJ1-2, the full variable domain reads NAGVMQNPRHLVRRRGQEARLRCSPMKGHSHVYWYRQLPEEGLKFMVYLQKENIIDESGMPKERFSAEFPKEGPSILRIQQVVRGDSAAYFCASSRPEAWGYTFGSGTRLTVV.

A few counts support this clonotype. This chain joins TRBV5-1 and TRBJ2-7; 7 positions agree with TRBD2. The CDR3 runs to 13 residues. Germline V gene data show CDR1 as SGHRS and CDR2 as YFSETQ. After removal of 4 bases from V and 0 bases from J, the junction contained 1 base not matched to a gene. CDR3 protein: CASSRGDSYEQYF. CDR3 bases: TGCGCCAGCAGCCGGGGGGACTCCTACGAGCAGTACTTC.

This clonotype turned up a few times. The V call is TRBV12-3 or TRBV12-4, the J call TRBJ1-2, with 10 bases fitting TRBD1. V trimming: 5 bases; J trimming: 8 bases; junction bases outside the gene matches: 5. CDR3 length: 13 residues. The CDR3 nucleotides read TGTGCCAGCAGTAGGGACAGGGGTATGGGCTACACCTTC. It encodes CASSRDRGMGYTF.

This clonotype was seen a handful of times. The rearrangement links TRBV6-5 to TRBJ2-7; TRBD2 matches 8 bases. The CDR3 extends over 17 amino acids. Unmatched junction bases numbered 9, after V lost 2 bases and J lost 0 bases. The germline V gene has CDR1 MNHEY and CDR2 SVGAGI. CDR3 sequence reads: CASSYKPSGYLSYEQYF. In DNA form, the CDR3 reads TGTGCCAGCAGTTACAAGCCTAGCGGGTACCTCTCCTACGAGCAGTACTTC.

The chain has TRBV5-1 and TRBJ1-1, with D perhaps TRBD1 (5 bases). The CDR3 covers 15 residues. The V gene lost 6 bases and the J gene lost 4 bases, with 19 bases spanning the gap. Per the germline V gene, CDR1 is SGHRS and CDR2 is YFSETQ. The CDR3 sequence: CASTLRGGGPTEAFF. The CDR3, as DNA: TGCGCCAGCACCCTTAGGGGCGGAGGACCCACTGAAGCTTTCTTT.

This clonotype was recorded many times. The chain combines TRBV4-1 with TRBJ2-7; D may be TRBD1 (5 bases). Germline values: CDR1 MGHRA, CDR2 YSYEKL. The CDR3 runs to 14 residues. V was trimmed by 2 bases and J by 8 bases, leaving 16 bases between them. CDR3 nucleotides: TGCGCCAGCAGCCAAATGGGCGCAGGGCAAAAGCAGTACTTC. Translating gives CASSQMGAGQKQYF.

The genes are TRBV5-8 and TRBJ1-6; TRBD1 matches at 7 bases. The V gene end was trimmed by 4 bases and the J gene end by 6 bases; junction bases not matched to a gene: 13. Germline-derived CDR1 and CDR2 are SGHTS and YDEGEE. The CDR3 runs to 17 residues. CDR3 DNA sequence: TGTGCCAGCAGCGCGGATGGGACAGCCGGCCCTAATTCACCCCTCCACTTT. Translated, it gives CASSADGTAGPNSPLHF.

This clonotype was found a few times. The rearrangement uses TRBV5-1 and TRBJ2-1, with TRBD1 matching over 9 bases. Germline assignment: CDR1 SGHRS and CDR2 YFSETQ. CDR3 size: 16 residues. The V segment lost 6 bases and the J segment 4 bases; nucleotides outside the gene matches: 11. The CDR3 loop is CASKTGGTGFYNEQFF. The CDR3 nucleotides read TGCGCCAGCAAAACAGGCGGGACAGGGTTTTACAATGAGCAGTTCTTC.

V and J are TRBV14 and TRBJ1-1; D might be TRBD1 (5 bases). The CDR3 consists of 14 residues. V lost 3 bases and J lost 8, with 16 bases in between. Germline CDR1 reads SGHDN; CDR2 reads FVKESK. The CDR3 coding sequence is TGTGCCAGCAGCCAGACGGGACTGAGGATAGAAGCTTTCTTT. Protein: CASSQTGLRIEAFF.

This chain links TRBV3-1 with TRBJ2-7, with D maybe TRBD2 (6 bases). This CDR3 comprises 14 residues. CDR1 and CDR2 (germline): LGHDT, YNNKEL (reference sequence). V was clipped by 3 bases and J by 0 bases, with 9 bases between them. The CDR3 nucleotides are TGTGCCAGCAGCCAGAGTAGCGGCTCCTACGAGCAGTACTTC. As protein: CASSQSSGSYEQYF.

The chain carries TRBV9 and TRBJ2-7, with D perhaps matching TRBD1 (6 bases). Trimming removed 3 bases at V and 6 bases at J, with 10 bases between. Germline V gives CDR1 SGDLS, CDR2 YYNGEE. CDR3 length: 12 residues. The CDR3 bases are TGTGCCAGCAGCGCCGGGACAACCGAGCAGTACTTC. Amino acid sequence: CASSAGTTEQYF.